The next 14 T cell receptor beta chains were all read from a single sample in a study of long-term antiretroviral therapy in people with HIV. Version v3.0 of the immunoSEQ assay was performed at survey level. Some clones are missing from TCRdb's copy, which holds only in-frame ones; the method was immunoSEQ multiplex PCR. The table includes about 36,000 clones, over 70% detected once. Source: unsorted PBMCs, taken 0.6 years after starting antiretroviral therapy. The receptor set was obtained from a man younger than 30 with HIV.

V usage is TRBV19 and J usage is TRBJ2-5; 7 nucleotides agree with TRBD2. Germline V gene sequence: CDR1 LNHDA, CDR2 SQIVND (reference sequence). Trimming cost V 3 bases and J 4 bases; bases outside gene matches: 8. The CDR3 length is 15 residues. CDR3 sequence (DNA): TGTGCCAGTAGTATTGGGGGACTAATTGGAGAGACCCAGTACTTC. This codes for CASSIGGLIGETQYF.

The table lists this clone with a count of one. The chain carries TRBV2 and TRBJ2-4, with D maybe TRBD2 (5 bases). V was shortened by 7 bases and J by 3 bases, with 13 bases between the two germline ends. Germline lookup yields CDR1 SNHLY and CDR2 FYNNEI. The CDR3 spans 14 residues. DNA for the CDR3: TGTGCCAGCACCGTTGAGCGGAGCAAAAACATTCAGTACTTC. Its translation: CASTVERSKNIQYF.

The chain has TRBV27 and TRBJ1-2; D is perhaps TRBD1 (6 bases). Germline-derived CDR1 and CDR2 are MNHEY and SMNVEV (reference sequence). Trimming pared 5 bases from V and 3 bases from J, leaving 10 bases between. This CDR3 comprises 13 residues. CDR3 nucleotide sequence: TGTGCCAGCAGTCCAGGGGTGGACTATGGCTACACCTTC. This encodes CASSPGVDYGYTF.

The CDR3 bases are TGTGCCAGCAGGCTGACACCCACAGATACGCAGTATTTT. It yields the protein CASRLTPTDTQYF. The chain carries TRBV27 and TRBJ2-3; D is uncertain. Per the germline V gene, CDR1 is MNHEY and CDR2 is SMNVEV (reference sequence). This CDR3 comprises 13 residues. With 6 bases removed from V and 2 bases from J, the gap between germline ends came to 9 bases.

This rearrangement joins TRBV28 to TRBJ1-5; D is possibly TRBD1 (5 bases). CDR1 is MDHEN and CDR2 is SYDVKM in the germline V gene. The CDR3 runs 15 residues. The V gene lost 8 bases and the J gene lost 4 bases, with 18 bases spanning the gap. In nucleotides, the CDR3 is TGTGCCAGCCGCCCAGGGCCGCCTTTAAATCAGCCCCAGCATTTT. As protein: CASRPGPPLNQPQHF.

This clone was found once. The gene calls are TRBV5-4 and TRBJ2-5; TRBD1 is a possible D gene (5 bases). The CDR3 is 14 residues long. V was cut by 3 bases and J by 5 bases, with 14 bases left in between. Germline loops: CDR1 SGHNT, CDR2 YYREEE (reference sequence). CDR3 region: CASSSTQGWETQYF. For the CDR3, the DNA is TGTGCCAGCAGCTCAACTCAGGGTTGGGAGACCCAGTACTTC.

This chain joins TRBV19 and TRBJ2-7; 9 bases match TRBD2. CDR3 length equals 16 residues. The germline V gene has CDR1 LNHDA and CDR2 SQIVND (reference sequence). J gave up 0 bases and V 1 base, and 4 bases lay outside the gene matches. The CDR3 spells CASSIVAGGPSYEQYF. In DNA form, the CDR3 reads TGTGCCAGTAGTATAGTGGCGGGAGGGCCCTCCTACGAGCAGTACTTC.

The chain couples TRBV7-2 to TRBJ2-7, with D perhaps TRBD1 or TRBD2 (5 bases each). This CDR3 has 15 amino acids. Trimming cost V 1 base and J 7 bases, with 17 bases left between them. Germline CDR1 is SGHTA and CDR2 is FQGNSA. DNA of the CDR3: TGTGCCAGCAGCTTAGATGTGGGGGTATCACGGGAGCAGTACTTC. This sequence encodes CASSLDVGVSREQYF.

The V and J genes are TRBV6-5 and TRBJ2-2; TRBD1 matches at 8 bases. CDR1 is MNHEY, CDR2 SVGAGI, per germline. V was pared by 6 bases and J by 1 base, with 4 bases of the junction left unmatched. CDR3 length equals 15 residues. The CDR3 DNA sequence: TGTGCCAGCAGACCCAGGGGGCAGAACACCGGGGAGCTGTTTTTT. Translating gives CASRPRGQNTGELFF.

This clone was detected once. The chain employs TRBV28 and TRBJ1-1, with 7 nucleotides matching TRBD1. Germline CDR1 MDHEN, CDR2 SYDVKM. The CDR3 has 14 amino acids. V shed 6 bases and J 5 bases; nucleotides not matched to a gene: 9. The chain's CDR3 is CASSLDRVVTEAFF. The CDR3 region has the DNA TGTGCCAGCAGCCTCGACAGGGTGGTAACTGAAGCTTTCTTT.

The rearrangement uses TRBV7-8 and TRBJ1-2; D remains unclear. V dropped 4 bases and J dropped 4 bases, with 7 bases sitting between them. CDR1 and CDR2 (germline): SGHVS, FQNEAQ. The CDR3 runs 12 residues. In DNA form, the CDR3 reads TGTGCCAGCAGCTCCGCTCCCTATGGCTACACCTTC. Its translation: CASSSAPYGYTF. Based on the CDR3 plus reference TRBV7-8 and TRBJ1-2, the full variable domain is GAGVSQSPRYKVAKRGQDVALRCDPISGHVSLFWYQQALGQGPEFLTYFQNEAQLDKSGLPSDRFFAERPEGSVSTLKIQRTQQEDSAVYLCASSSAPYGYTFGSGTRLTVV.

In its sample, this clone was seen once. The rearrangement links TRBV19 to TRBJ2-1; D is ambiguous. Trimming left V 3 bases short and J 8 bases short, with 5 bases between. This CDR3 comprises 11 residues. The germline CDR1 and CDR2 sequences are LNHDA and SQIVND (reference sequence). The CDR3 region is CASSIDHEQFF. In nucleotides, the CDR3 is TGTGCCAGTAGTATTGACCATGAGCAGTTCTTC.

V is TRBV5-8 and J is TRBJ2-5, with D hard to call. With 2 bases removed from V and 4 bases from J, the gap between germline ends came to 15 bases. This CDR3 is built from 15 residues. Germline V lookup: CDR1 SGHTS, CDR2 YDEGEE. The CDR3 is CASSFGGVQSETQYF. The CDR3 DNA reads as TGTGCCAGCAGCTTTGGTGGAGTCCAATCAGAGACCCAGTACTTC.

This chain joins TRBV14 and TRBJ2-6; D is uncertain. Between the trimmed V and J ends, which lost 2 bases and 1 base, there was a span of 6 bases. The CDR3 loop spans 15 amino acids. CDR1 and CDR2 (germline): SGHDN, FVKESK. The chain's CDR3 is CASSQSASGANVLTF. CDR3 bases: TGTGCCAGCAGCCAAAGTGCTTCTGGGGCCAACGTCCTGACTTTC.